The clone carrying this TCR beta chain occurred a few times. The CDR3 loop spans 14 amino acids. The germline V gene encodes CDR1 MNHEY and CDR2 SVGEGT. Trimming removed 5 bases from V and 0 bases from J, with 10 bases in between. MiXCR, applied by TCRdb to the RT-PCR reads, yields one record per CDR3 protein. The sample records a few hundred thousand distinct CDR3 sequences, about 14% being singletons. These data come from a study of response to subunit inactivated influenza vaccine. This material consisted of PBMCs from blood, taken about 12 days after vaccination. This receptor was taken from a man aged 45-65 years who received an inactivated influenza vaccine. This chain connects TRBV6-2 or TRBV6-3 to TRBJ1-1; tentatively, D is TRBD1 (5 bases). DNA of the CDR3: TGTGCCAGCAGTCGGACATGGGTGAACACTGAAGCTTTCTTT. Translated: CASSRTWVNTEAFF.